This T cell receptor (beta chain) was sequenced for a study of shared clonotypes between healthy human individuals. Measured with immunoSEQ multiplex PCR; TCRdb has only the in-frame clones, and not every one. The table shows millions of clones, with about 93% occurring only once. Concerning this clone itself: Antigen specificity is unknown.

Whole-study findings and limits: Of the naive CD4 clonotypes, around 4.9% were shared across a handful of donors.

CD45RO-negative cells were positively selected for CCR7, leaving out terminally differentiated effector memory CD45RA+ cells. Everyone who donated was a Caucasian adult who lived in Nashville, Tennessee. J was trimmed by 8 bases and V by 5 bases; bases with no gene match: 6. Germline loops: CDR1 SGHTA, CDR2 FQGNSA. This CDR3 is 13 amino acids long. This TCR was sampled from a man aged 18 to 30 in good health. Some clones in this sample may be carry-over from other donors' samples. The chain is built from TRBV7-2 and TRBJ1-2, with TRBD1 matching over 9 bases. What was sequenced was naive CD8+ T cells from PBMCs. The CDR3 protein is CASSRGTGFGYTF. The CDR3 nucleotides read TGTGCCAGCAGCCGTGGGACAGGGTTCGGCTACACCTTC.